This is a list of T cell receptor beta chains from one sample in a study of T cells expressing NK-cell markers. TCRdb re-called the 5' RACE reads and gives one entry per CDR3 protein, without DNA. With more than 90,000 distinct CDR3 sequences in the sample, the ten largest clones hold around a sixth. Sequences were obtained from blood T cells: a sorted CD56 or NKG2C T cell subset, CD4+ or CD8+ T cells, or bulk PBMC T cells (not recorded which). The receptors stem from a woman aged 18 to 75 in good health. The CDR3 runs from the conserved cysteine through the conserved F or W. Each record gives: J gene, V gene, CDR3 protein.

J gene: TRBJ2-7
V gene: TRBV4-2
CDR3 protein: CASSQMLAGDEQYF

J gene: TRBJ1-2
V gene: TRBV12-3/TRBV12-4
CDR3 protein: CASRMEQGQPEDYGYTF

J gene: TRBJ2-7
V gene: TRBV5-1
CDR3 protein: CASSLDYSSYEQYF

J gene: TRBJ2-3
V gene: TRBV7-2
CDR3 protein: CASSTLAGAPTDTQYF

J gene: TRBJ2-3
V gene: TRBV7-3
CDR3 protein: CASSNSGGADTQYF

J gene: TRBJ2-2
V gene: TRBV29-1
CDR3 protein: CSAETSAVRTGELFF

J gene: TRBJ2-7
V gene: TRBV20-1
CDR3 protein: CSARGPSRSSYEQYF

J gene: TRBJ1-2
V gene: TRBV6-5
CDR3 protein: CASSYGTGGNYGYTF

J gene: TRBJ2-2
V gene: TRBV20-1
CDR3 protein: CSARETGQETGELFF

J gene: TRBJ2-2
V gene: TRBV9
CDR3 protein: CASSVAPPGVTTGELFF

J gene: TRBJ2-2
V gene: TRBV20-1
CDR3 protein: CSASSSGELFF

J gene: TRBJ2-6
V gene: TRBV6-5
CDR3 protein: CASSSGTGIFSGANVLTF

J gene: TRBJ2-7
V gene: TRBV27
CDR3 protein: CASGGFSYEQYF

J gene: TRBJ2-5
V gene: TRBV5-6
CDR3 protein: CASSLGLAEHQETQYF

J gene: TRBJ2-1
V gene: TRBV6-1
CDR3 protein: CASRRSVSPYNEQFF

J gene: TRBJ2-7
V gene: TRBV4-3
CDR3 protein: CASSQDGGGYEQYF

J gene: TRBJ2-4
V gene: TRBV7-9
CDR3 protein: CASSLEGRAIQYF

J gene: TRBJ2-3
V gene: TRBV12-3/TRBV12-4
CDR3 protein: CASTKTSGRDTQYF

J gene: TRBJ1-1
V gene: TRBV7-3
CDR3 protein: CASSPNAGAAEAFF

J gene: TRBJ2-1
V gene: TRBV10-3
CDR3 protein: CAISEFVAGGNEQFF

J gene: TRBJ2-3
V gene: TRBV12-3/TRBV12-4
CDR3 protein: CASSFPLAGGSTDTQYF

J gene: TRBJ2-7
V gene: TRBV13
CDR3 protein: CASRGRGPYEQYF

J gene: TRBJ2-5
V gene: TRBV11-2
CDR3 protein: CASSLTSPRGSETQYF